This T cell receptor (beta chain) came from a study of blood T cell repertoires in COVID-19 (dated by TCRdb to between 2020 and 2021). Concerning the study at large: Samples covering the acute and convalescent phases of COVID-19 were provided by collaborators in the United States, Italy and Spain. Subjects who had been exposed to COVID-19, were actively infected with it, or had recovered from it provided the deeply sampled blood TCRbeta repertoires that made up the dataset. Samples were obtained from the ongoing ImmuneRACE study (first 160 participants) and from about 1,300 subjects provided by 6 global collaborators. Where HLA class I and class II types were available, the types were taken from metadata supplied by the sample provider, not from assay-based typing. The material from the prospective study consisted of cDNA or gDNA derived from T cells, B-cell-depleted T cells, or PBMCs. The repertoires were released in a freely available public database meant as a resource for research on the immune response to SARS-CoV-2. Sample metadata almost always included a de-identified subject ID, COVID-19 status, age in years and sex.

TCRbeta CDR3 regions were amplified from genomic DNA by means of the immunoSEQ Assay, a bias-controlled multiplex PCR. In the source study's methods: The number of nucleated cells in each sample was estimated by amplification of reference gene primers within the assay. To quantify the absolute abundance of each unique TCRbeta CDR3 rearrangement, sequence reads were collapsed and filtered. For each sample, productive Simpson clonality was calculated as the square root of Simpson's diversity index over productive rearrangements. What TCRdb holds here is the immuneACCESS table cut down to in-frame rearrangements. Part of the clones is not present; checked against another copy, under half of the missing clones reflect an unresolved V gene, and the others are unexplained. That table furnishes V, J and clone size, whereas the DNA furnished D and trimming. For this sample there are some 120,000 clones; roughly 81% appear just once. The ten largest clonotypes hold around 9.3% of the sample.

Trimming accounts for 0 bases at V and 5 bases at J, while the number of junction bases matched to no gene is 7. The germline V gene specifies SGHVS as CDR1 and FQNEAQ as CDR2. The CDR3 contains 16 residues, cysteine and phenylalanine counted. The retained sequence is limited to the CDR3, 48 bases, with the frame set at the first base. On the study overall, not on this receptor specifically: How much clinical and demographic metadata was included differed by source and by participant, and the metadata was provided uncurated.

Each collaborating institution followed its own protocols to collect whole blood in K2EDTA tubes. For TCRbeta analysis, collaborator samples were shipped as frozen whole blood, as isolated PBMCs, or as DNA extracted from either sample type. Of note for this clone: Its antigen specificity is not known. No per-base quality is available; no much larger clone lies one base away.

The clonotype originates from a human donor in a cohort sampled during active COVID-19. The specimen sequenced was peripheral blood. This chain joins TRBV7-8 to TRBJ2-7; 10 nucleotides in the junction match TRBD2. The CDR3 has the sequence CASSLAGASGSHEQYF. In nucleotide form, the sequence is TGTGCCAGCAGCTTAGCAGGGGCTAGCGGGAGCCACGAGCAGTACTTC.